The 24 T cell receptor beta chains in this list originate from one sample, sequenced in a study of vaccination effects on CD4 cells after COVID-19. Before sequencing took place, the ViraFEST assay used viral peptide pools to expand antigen-specific CD4+ T cells. Culture proceeded for nine to eleven days, and CD4+ T cells were then isolated. Vaccine administered to participants consisted of two doses of either BNT162b2 or mRNA-1273. Sequencing was performed with immunoSEQ multiplex PCR; in TCRdb, only in-frame clones are kept and a portion is missing. Of about 72,000 clones listed, 80% to 85% are singletons. Their antigens remain unidentified. The sample consisted of CD4+ T cells from PBMCs cultured with HCoV-229E spike peptides, taken after COVID-19 vaccination. These receptors were obtained from a human donor who received a COVID-19 vaccine.

The rearrangement joins TRBV7-2 to TRBJ2-5; D remains ambiguous. V dropped 5 bases and J dropped 3 bases, with 10 bases sitting between them. The CDR3 has 13 amino acids. Germline V CDR1 and CDR2: SGHTA, FQGNSA. The DNA of the CDR3 is TGTGCCAGCAGCCTTTATGGGAAAGAGACCCAGTACTTC. Encoded protein: CASSLYGKETQYF.

The V gene is TRBV20-1, the J gene TRBJ2-3; D is uncertain. This CDR3 spans 10 amino acids. Germline loops: CDR1 DFQATT, CDR2 SNEGSKA (reference sequence). V was cut by 3 bases and J by 4 bases, with 2 bases left in between. Here the CDR3 DNA reads TGCAGTGCTAGCCCAGATACGCAGTATTTT. Translated: CSASPDTQYF.

The chain employs TRBV5-8 and TRBJ2-3; D not certain. The CDR3 loop spans 11 amino acids. Germline assignment: CDR1 SGHTS and CDR2 YDEGEE. The V and J ends lost 1 base and 7 bases respectively, with 4 bases between them. The CDR3 bases are TGTGCCAGCAGCTTGTCCTATACGCAGTATTTT. It yields the protein CASSLSYTQYF.

The chain recombines TRBV2 with TRBJ2-3; 9 bases map to TRBD2. The germline gives CDR1 SNHLY, CDR2 FYNNEI. The CDR3 runs 15 residues. J lost 5 bases, V lost 11 bases, and 14 bases had no gene match. In DNA form, the CDR3 reads TGTGCCCAGCAAATAGGAGCGGGGGGCAGAGATACGCAGTATTTT. This translates into CAQQIGAGGRDTQYF.

The CDR3 here is CASSPGPGGASYEQYV. CDR3 coding DNA: TGTGCCAGCAGCCCTGGACCTGGTGGGGCCTCCTACGAGCAGTACGTC. J is TRBJ2-7 and V is TRBV2; tentative D call: TRBD1 (5 bases). V was pared by 6 bases and J by 0 bases, with 18 bases between. This CDR3 has 16 residues. Per the germline V gene, CDR1 is SNHLY and CDR2 is FYNNEI.

This chain uses TRBV7-2 with TRBJ2-2; tentatively, D is TRBD1 or TRBD2 (6 bases each). The CDR3 length is 16 residues. Germline lookup yields CDR1 SGHTA and CDR2 FQGNSA. The germline V and J ends were trimmed by 5 bases and 1 base, with 14 bases remaining between them. The CDR3: CASSPRGPGNTGELFF. CDR3 coding DNA: TGTGCCAGCAGCCCTCGGGGGCCGGGGAACACCGGGGAGCTGTTTTTT.

This CDR3 is CASSWGLSGNTIYF. Here the CDR3 DNA reads TGTGCCAGCAGCTGGGGTCTCTCTGGAAACACCATATATTTT. The V call is TRBV5-8, the J call TRBJ1-3; D gene uncertain. Trimming left V 3 bases short and J 0 bases short, with 7 bases between. The CDR3 covers 14 residues. Germline CDR1 is SGHTS and CDR2 is YDEGEE.

The chain uses TRBV24-1 and TRBJ2-2; 10 bases agree with TRBD1. CDR3 length equals 14 residues. Unmatched junction bases numbered 5, after V lost 8 bases and J lost 6 bases. CDR1 KGHDR and CDR2 SFDVKD come from the germline V gene. CDR3: CATMHGTGAGELFF. In DNA, the CDR3 is TGTGCCACCATGCACGGGACAGGGGCCGGGGAGCTGTTTTTT.

The chain couples TRBV3-1 (or the pseudogene TRBV3-2) to TRBJ1-1; TRBD1 agrees at 11 bases. J gave up 4 bases and V 2 bases, and 3 bases lay outside the gene matches. The CDR3 is made up of 15 amino acids. Per germline, CDR1 LGHDT and CDR2 YNNKEL (reference sequence). The CDR3 DNA follows: TGTGCCAGCAGCCAATACGGACAGGGGGCCACTGAAGCTTTCTTT. Its translation: CASSQYGQGATEAFF.

V usage is TRBV2 and J usage is TRBJ2-5; TRBD1 matches at 8 bases. The germline V gene encodes CDR1 SNHLY and CDR2 FYNNEI. The V gene end was trimmed by 9 bases and the J gene end by 4 bases; junction bases not matched to a gene: 7. The CDR3 extends over 13 amino acids. As DNA, the CDR3 is TGTGCCAGTGTACAGGGGGGACGAGAGACCCAGTACTTC. Encoded protein: CASVQGGRETQYF.

This chain connects TRBV7-2 to TRBJ1-1; TRBD1 might be the D (5 bases). V was cut by 11 bases and J by 2 bases, with 12 bases left in between. Germline CDR1 SGHTA, CDR2 FQGNSA. This CDR3 has 12 amino acids. CDR3 DNA sequence: TGTGCCTCGGGGCAGACTAACACTGAAGCTTTCTTT. This encodes CASGQTNTEAFF.

The chain employs TRBV2 and TRBJ1-3; D call uncertain. There are 15 residues in the CDR3. With 4 bases removed from V and 0 bases from J, the gap between germline ends came to 10 bases. Germline V gives CDR1 SNHLY, CDR2 FYNNEI. The CDR3 spells CASSAIGSSGNTIYF. The CDR3 DNA sequence: TGTGCCAGCAGTGCGATAGGAAGCTCTGGAAACACCATATATTTT. Filled out from reference TRBV2 and TRBJ1-3, the complete variable domain reads EPEVTQTPSHQVTQMGQEVILRCVPISNHLYFYWYRQILGQKVEFLVSFYNNEISEKSEIFDDQFSVERPDGSNFTLKIRSTKLEDSAMYFCASSAIGSSGNTIYFGEGSWLTVV.

This chain joins TRBV29-1 and TRBJ2-7; D gene uncertain. V was pared by 6 bases and J by 3 bases, with 9 bases between. The CDR3 consists of 11 residues. The germline gives CDR1 SQVTM, CDR2 ANQGSEA. The CDR3 nucleotides read TGCAGCGTGAGAGATTTCTACGAGCAGTACGTC. Residues: CSVRDFYEQYV.

The CDR3 sequence is CASSLALIGSGYTF. The CDR3 bases are TGTGCCAGCAGCTTAGCGCTTATAGGTTCTGGCTACACCTTC. The chain has TRBV7-2 and TRBJ1-2; no clear D. The germline gives CDR1 SGHTA, CDR2 FQGNSA. With 0 bases removed from V and 7 bases from J, the gap between germline ends came to 12 bases. The CDR3 loop spans 14 amino acids.

The V and J genes are TRBV5-6 and TRBJ2-5; TRBD1 matches 11 bases. This CDR3 has 15 amino acids. Germline V gives CDR1 SGHDT, CDR2 YYEEEE. Germline trimming cut 2 bases from V and 4 bases from J; bases unmatched to any gene: 4. The CDR3: CASSFVDRGRETQYF. The CDR3 DNA sequence: TGTGCCAGCAGCTTTGTGGACAGGGGGCGAGAGACCCAGTACTTC.

In this sample, this clone turned up once. The chain combines TRBV3-1 (or the pseudogene TRBV3-2) with TRBJ1-1, with 8 bases lining up with TRBD1. V was pared by 5 bases and J by 1 base, with 3 bases of the junction left unmatched. The CDR3 is 14 residues long. CDR1 LGHDT and CDR2 YNNKEL come from the germline V gene (reference sequence). DNA for the CDR3: TGTGCCAGCAGCTTCGGGACAGGGAACACTGAAGCTTTCTTT. Residues: CASSFGTGNTEAFF.

The chain recombines TRBV10-3 with TRBJ2-7, with D perhaps matching TRBD2 (6 bases). Germline-derived CDR1 and CDR2 are ENHRY and SYGVKD. The CDR3 length is 13 residues. Trimming stripped 6 bases from V and 6 bases from J, with 15 bases between. In DNA, the CDR3 is TGTGCCATCAGGGACTACCTAAATTCCGAGCAGTACGTC. It codes for CAIRDYLNSEQYV.

The chain links TRBV7-2 to TRBJ2-6, with a weak D call TRBD1 (6 bases). CDR3 length: 17 residues. V was pared by 3 bases and J by 0 bases, with 12 bases between. Germline CDR1 and CDR2: SGHTA and FQGNSA. CDR3 nucleotide sequence: TGTGCCAGCAGCTTTACAGGGTCACTCTCTGGGGCCAACGTCCTGACTTTC. Its translation is CASSFTGSLSGANVLTF.

Only a few counts were recorded for this clone. This chain uses TRBV2 with TRBJ1-1, with D unclear. The CDR3 contains 14 residues. With 4 bases removed from V and 1 base from J, the gap between germline ends came to 10 bases. Germline loops: CDR1 SNHLY, CDR2 FYNNEI. The CDR3 nucleotides are TGTGCCAGCAGTGCCACAGACAAGAACACTGAAGCTTTCTTT. Its translation: CASSATDKNTEAFF.

This chain links TRBV18 with TRBJ1-1, with 7 positions matching TRBD1. Per the germline V gene, CDR1 is KGHSH and CDR2 is LQKENI. V lost 2 bases, J lost 7 bases, and 7 bases stayed unmatched. The CDR3 spans 14 residues. CDR3 nucleotides: TGTGCCAGCTCACCATGGCAGGGGGAGGGTGAAGCTTTCTTT. As protein: CASSPWQGEGEAFF.

The rearrangement uses TRBV3-1 (or the pseudogene TRBV3-2) and TRBJ2-4; TRBD1 aligns across 7 bases. CDR3 length: 13 residues. J gave up 8 bases and V 0 bases, and 1 base lay outside the gene matches. Germline assignment: CDR1 LGHDT and CDR2 YNNKEL (reference sequence). In DNA form, the CDR3 reads TGTGCCAGCAGCCAAGATAGGGGGCACATTCAGTACTTC. This codes for CASSQDRGHIQYF.

This clone has only one observation. The rearrangement links TRBV9 to TRBJ2-2; D is possibly TRBD2 (6 bases). The CDR3 has 16 residues. Trimming stripped 1 base from V and 0 bases from J, with 10 bases between. Germline assignment: CDR1 SGDLS and CDR2 YYNGEE. DNA of the CDR3: TGTGCCAGCAGCGTATCGGGGGACTCGAACACCGGGGAGCTGTTTTTT. Protein product: CASSVSGDSNTGELFF.

This clone was seen a few times. The rearrangement links TRBV7-2 to TRBJ1-5; D ambiguous. Germline lookup yields CDR1 SGHTA and CDR2 FQGNSA. CDR3 length equals 16 residues. The germline V and J ends were trimmed by 1 base and 0 bases, with 10 bases remaining between them. The CDR3 sequence is CASSLVSTDSNQPQHF. For the CDR3, the DNA is TGTGCCAGCAGCTTAGTGTCAACAGATAGCAATCAGCCCCAGCATTTT.

V usage is TRBV11-2 and J usage is TRBJ2-3; perhaps TRBD1 as D (5 bases). This CDR3 has 12 residues. Germline values: CDR1 SGHAT, CDR2 FQNNGV. V was shortened by 7 bases and J by 5 bases, with 10 bases between the two germline ends. The CDR3 nucleotides read TGTGCCAGCACCTCAAGGGGAGATACGCAGTATTTT. Translation: CASTSRGDTQYF.